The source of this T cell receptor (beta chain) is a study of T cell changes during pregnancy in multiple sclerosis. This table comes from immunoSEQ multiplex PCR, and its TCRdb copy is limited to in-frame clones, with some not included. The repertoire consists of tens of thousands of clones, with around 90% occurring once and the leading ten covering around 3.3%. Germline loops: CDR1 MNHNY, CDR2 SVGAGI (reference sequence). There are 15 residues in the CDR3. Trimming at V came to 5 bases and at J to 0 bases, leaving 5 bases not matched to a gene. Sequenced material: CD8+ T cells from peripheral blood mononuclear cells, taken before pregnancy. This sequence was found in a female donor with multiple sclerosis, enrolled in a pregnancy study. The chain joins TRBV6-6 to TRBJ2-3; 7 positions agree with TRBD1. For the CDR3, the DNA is TGTGCCAGCAGTGACAGGGTTCCTAGCACAGATACGCAGTATTTT. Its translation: CASSDRVPSTDTQYF.